The rows below give T cell receptor beta chains drawn from one sample of a study of cytomegalovirus exposure and HLA in healthy donors. Clones were read by immunoSEQ multiplex PCR, and TCRdb kept only the in-frame ones, dropping some. Here the sample spans 90,000 to 120,000 clones, 77% being singletons. What was sequenced was PBMCs. These receptors all stem from a male donor in good health and CMV-seronegative. CDR3s include the opening cysteine and the closing phenylalanine or tryptophan. Each record gives: J gene, V gene, D gene, clone size, CDR3 protein, CDR3 DNA. The D gene is left open where the match is weak. A clone size is listed for some rows: how often the clone was seen (once, few, many), or a class if it is expanded.

J: TRBJ2-7; V: TRBV11-2; D: TRBD2; size: NA; CDR3: CASSLIGLAAGEEQYF; DNA: TGTGCCAGCAGCTTGATAGGACTAGCGGCTGGGGAGGAGCAGTACTTC
J: TRBJ2-7; V: TRBV5-1; D: TRBD2; size: NA; CDR3: CASSLGAGSGAASYEQYF; DNA: TGCGCCAGCAGCTTGGGGGCGGGGAGCGGGGCCGCCTCCTACGAGCAGTACTTC
J: TRBJ2-5; V: TRBV5-1; D: TRBD2; size: NA; CDR3: CASSSTSGRARETQYF; DNA: TGCGCCAGCAGCTCGACTAGCGGGAGGGCCCGAGAGACCCAGTACTTC
J: TRBJ2-7; V: TRBV27; D: TRBD2; size: few; CDR3: CASSLTPGLATFEQYF; DNA: TGTGCCAGCAGTTTGACACCGGGACTAGCGACGTTCGAGCAGTACTTC
J: TRBJ2-1; V: TRBV4-1; D: TRBD1; size: NA; CDR3: CASSQDPGGSYNEQFF; DNA: TGCGCCAGCAGCCAAGATCCAGGGGGCTCCTACAATGAGCAGTTCTTC
J: TRBJ2-7; V: TRBV5-1; D: NA; size: few; CDR3: CASSLVWGPTSYEQYF; DNA: TGCGCCAGCAGCTTGGTGTGGGGCCCCACATCCTACGAGCAGTACTTC
J: TRBJ1-1; V: TRBV7-6; D: NA; size: NA; CDR3: CASSLVSRRMNTEAFF; DNA: TGTGCCAGCAGCTTAGTATCTCGGAGGATGAACACTGAAGCTTTCTTT
J: TRBJ2-1; V: TRBV9; D: TRBD1; size: NA; CDR3: CASSVRQGSGNEQFF; DNA: TGTGCCAGCAGCGTAAGACAGGGAAGTGGGAATGAGCAGTTCTTC
J: TRBJ1-1; V: TRBV2; D: TRBD1; size: NA; CDR3: CASSPGTAPRGAFF; DNA: TGTGCCAGCAGCCCCGGGACAGCCCCAAGAGGGGCTTTCTTT
J: TRBJ2-7; V: TRBV2; D: NA; size: NA; CDR3: CASNGGEQYF; DNA: TGTGCCAGCAACGGGGGCGAGCAGTACTTC
J: TRBJ2-7; V: TRBV10-1; D: NA; size: NA; CDR3: CASSLGLAPRFDEQYF; DNA: TGCGCCAGCAGCCTCGGACTCGCTCCCAGGTTCGACGAGCAGTACTTC
J: TRBJ2-7; V: TRBV5-1; D: TRBD1; size: NA; CDR3: CASSFQGAREQYF; DNA: TGCGCCAGCAGCTTCCAGGGGGCTAGGGAGCAGTACTTC
J: TRBJ2-2; V: TRBV28; D: NA; size: NA; CDR3: CASSLWRAGELFF; DNA: TGTGCCAGCAGTTTATGGAGAGCCGGGGAGCTGTTTTTT
J: TRBJ2-5; V: TRBV28; D: TRBD1; size: NA; CDR3: CASSRGTAGQETQYF; DNA: TGTGCCAGCAGTCGAGGGACAGCAGGACAAGAGACCCAGTACTTC
J: TRBJ1-5; V: TRBV15; D: TRBD1; size: NA; CDR3: CATSTGTANNQPQHF; DNA: TGTGCCACCAGCACTGGGACAGCTAACAATCAGCCCCAGCATTTT
J: TRBJ2-5; V: TRBV5-1; D: NA; size: NA; CDR3: CASSYRAASEQYF; DNA: TGCGCCAGCAGTTACAGGGCGGCGAGTGAGCAGTACTTC
J: TRBJ1-1; V: TRBV6-1; D: NA; size: NA; CDR3: CASSFTGNTEAFF; DNA: TGTGCCAGCAGTTTCACGGGGAACACTGAAGCTTTCTTT
J: TRBJ2-1; V: TRBV15; D: NA; size: NA; CDR3: CATSRDQGGRNEQFF; DNA: TGTGCCACCAGCAGAGATCAAGGGGGACGCAATGAGCAGTTCTTC
J: TRBJ1-2; V: TRBV5-1; D: NA; size: NA; CDR3: CASSSQGPLYGYTF; DNA: TGCGCCAGCAGCTCCCAGGGGCCCCTCTATGGCTACACCTTC
J: TRBJ1-1; V: TRBV6-5; D: NA; size: NA; CDR3: CASSASGSKNTEAFF; DNA: TGTGCCAGCAGTGCCTCAGGGTCGAAGAACACTGAAGCTTTCTTT
J: TRBJ2-1; V: TRBV27; D: TRBD2; size: NA; CDR3: CASSSHKLASSYNEQFF; DNA: TGTGCCAGCAGTTCCCATAAACTAGCGAGCTCCTACAATGAGCAGTTCTTC
J: TRBJ2-2; V: TRBV19; D: TRBD1; size: NA; CDR3: CASSAHRGPTTGELFF; DNA: TGTGCCAGTAGTGCCCACAGGGGGCCCACAACCGGGGAGCTGTTTTTT
J: TRBJ2-1; V: TRBV5-4; D: TRBD2; size: NA; CDR3: CASSYSGLYNEQFF; DNA: TGTGCCAGCAGCTATAGCGGGCTCTACAATGAGCAGTTCTTC
J: TRBJ2-7; V: TRBV14; D: TRBD1; size: NA; CDR3: CASSQAGTGLTYEQYF; DNA: TGTGCCAGCAGCCAAGCCGGGACAGGGTTGACCTACGAGCAGTACTTC
J: TRBJ1-2; V: TRBV30; D: NA; size: few; CDR3: CAWEGDRYDYGYTF; DNA: TGTGCCTGGGAGGGAGACAGGTACGACTATGGCTACACCTTC
J: TRBJ1-2; V: TRBV29-1; D: TRBD1; size: NA; CDR3: CSVVWDRVDGYTF; DNA: TGCAGCGTCGTATGGGACAGGGTGGACGGCTACACCTTC